The text below deals with one T cell receptor beta chain. The antigen this receptor binds is unknown. The sample holds no much larger clone one base away, and base qualities are not on file. The data were taken from a study of siplizumab effects on memory and regulatory T cells (dated by TCRdb to between 2018 and 2021). With regard to the full study: The study looked at the effect of siplizumab, an anti-CD2 antibody, on alloreactive T-cell subsets in allogeneic mixed lymphocyte reactions made from human PBMCs. Overall study results and their limits: No functional confirmation was obtained for the suppressive function of proliferating Tregs from siplizumab cultures. Sequences below about 10^-5 frequency were poorly captured, so only a minor fraction of alloreactive clones could be mapped to unstimulated subsets. About 80-96% of proliferating CD4+ or CD8+ clones could not be given a naive or memory phenotype. Siplizumab significantly lowered the cumulative frequency of alloreactive sequences that could be traced to unstimulated CD4+ memory T cells. In reactions with siplizumab, an average of roughly 70% of mappable alloreactive CD4+ clones were Treg-derived, compared with 25% to 30% in control reactions. Unstimulated naive T cells appeared to be more diverse than memory T cells, and naive cells seemed to make a substantial contribution to the alloresponse.

The receptor library was made with the immunoSEQ multiplex PCR assay. Roughly 10^5 TCR templates per sample were assayed on the deep sequencing platform. Genomic DNA extracted from sorted T cells was used for TCRbeta CDR3 sequencing. The authors processed their data as follows. The R programming language was used for clonal analysis of the TCRbeta CDR3 data. Comparing unstimulated samples against CFSE-low samples taken after the reaction was how alloreactive CD4+ and CD8+ clones were defined. By matching sequences to the repertoires of sorted unstimulated Treg and non-Treg cells, each alloreactive CD4+ clone was assigned a regulatory or non-regulatory origin. Sourced from immuneACCESS, this table was stored by TCRdb with only in-frame sequences that have V and J called. A share of the clones is absent; for the studies checked, an unresolved V gene accounts for under half, and the remainder has no known explanation. The V and J calls and clone size were taken over from that table, and D and trimming were inferred from the DNA. The sample table shows 120,000 or so clones, and more than 90% are seen once. The ten largest clonotypes hold approximately 1.2% of the sample.

Sorted unstimulated T cells and proliferating T cells recovered from mixed lymphocyte reactions underwent TCRbeta CDR3 sequencing. Fresh whole blood from some eleven HLA-typed healthy donors was used to isolate PBMCs. V and J lose 9 bases and 0 bases, and a span of 15 bases separates them. Inclusive of the bounding cysteine and phenylalanine, the CDR3 is 14 residues long. Only the CDR3 DNA stays, 42 bases, in frame from base 1. Taken from the germline V gene, the CDR1 and CDR2 loops are SNHLY and FYNNEI. The chain is assembled from TRBV2 and TRBJ2-7; a weak D assignment points to TRBD2 (5 bases agree). The TCR originated in a human donor in good health. What was sequenced was CD4+ T cells sorted from blood. The CDR3 has the sequence CASITGISSYEQYF. In nucleotides, the sequence is TGTGCCAGTATCACCGGGATTAGCTCCTACGAGCAGTACTTC. Supplemented by the reference TRBV2 and TRBJ2-7 proteins around the CDR3, the complete variable domain is EPEVTQTPSHQVTQMGQEVILRCVPISNHLYFYWYRQILGQKVEFLVSFYNNEISEKSEIFDDQFSVERPDGSNFTLKIRSTKLEDSAMYFCASITGISSYEQYFGPGTRLTVT.